This entry concerns a single T cell receptor beta chain. The junction shows a germline mismatch at one end, possibly a read error. This specimen belongs to a study of CD8 T cells in Susac syndrome. The CDR3 spans 15 residues. Germline V gives CDR1 LNHNV, CDR2 YYDKDF (reference sequence). Reverse transcription of roughly 0.45 to 1 ug RNA was performed with random hexamers. In TCRdb, the immunoSEQ multiplex PCR reads were re-called with MiXCR into one record per CDR3 protein. The data hold some 160,000 distinct CDR3 sequences, with 92% observed a single time. The CD8+ and CD4+ T cells were negatively isolated, with the TEMRA cells enriched by FACS.

Specimen: CD4+ T cells from PBMCs. This chain links TRBV15 with TRBJ2-6; D possibly corresponds to TRBD1 (5 bases). The sequence was collected from a human donor in good health. The CDR3 nucleotides are TGTGCCACCAGCCACGACGACTCTGGGGCCAACGTCCAGACTTTC. It specifies CATSHDDSGANVQTF.